This entry is about one T cell receptor beta chain. Antigen specificity is unknown. With V trimmed by 7 bases and J by 0 bases, 9 bases remained unmatched. The CDR3 spans 16 residues. TCR beta CDR3 region amplification was performed from RNA transcripts. HTBI primers were used for first-round RT-PCR of the TCR CDR3. TCRdb recomputed calls from the multiplex PCR reads with MiXCR, one row per CDR3 protein. The repertoire includes about 410,000 distinct CDR3 sequences, roughly 14% of them detected once, and about 13% sits in the top ten. This record comes from a study of T cells in Graves' hyperthyroidism and ophthalmopathy. Study-level findings and limits: In blood, most of the thyroid clonotypes expanded above 0.001 were also present.

The clonotype was recovered from a man aged 18 to 29 with Graves' ophthalmopathy. Sequencing input: blood. The chain recombines TRBV12-3 or TRBV12-4 with TRBJ1-3; 7 nucleotides align to TRBD1. The CDR3 sequence is CASITRTGLSGNTIYF. The DNA of the CDR3 is TGTGCCAGCATAACAAGGACAGGCCTCTCTGGAAACACCATATATTTT.